This TCR beta chain appears in the sequencing data of a study of T cells in Graves' hyperthyroidism and ophthalmopathy. This clonotype was counted a few times. Using RNA transcripts as the source, TCR beta CDR3 regions were amplified. TCR CDR3 regions were first amplified by RT-PCR with HTBI primers. Using its own MiXCR run on the multiplex PCR reads, TCRdb lists one record per CDR3 protein. The repertoire has approximately 590,000 distinct CDR3 sequences, more than 45% of them found once; the top ten carry approximately 8.2%. Germline CDR1 SEHNR, CDR2 FQNEAQ (reference sequence). This CDR3 is 15 amino acids long. With V trimmed by 11 bases and J by 5 bases, 14 bases remained unmatched.

The sequencing sample was made of peripheral blood or thyroid tissue (not recorded which). V usage is TRBV7-9 and J usage is TRBJ2-5, with 10 bases identical to TRBD2. This TCR was recovered from a woman under 30 with Graves' hyperthyroidism. CDR3 residues: CAGTPASGSWETQYF. Written as DNA, the CDR3 is TGTGCCGGAACTCCTGCTAGCGGGAGTTGGGAGACCCAGTACTTC.